This record covers a single TCR beta chain. No antigen is known for it. No much larger clonotype is one base removed from it; base qualities were not supplied. The CDR3 spans 15 residues, from the cysteine through the phenylalanine. Of all the DNA, just the CDR3 is kept, 45 bases in frame from base 1. V sheds 0 bases and J sheds 2 bases, leaving 9 bases between their ends. Looking up the germline V gene yields CDR1 LGHNA and CDR2 YNFKEQ. RNA was extracted with the RNeasy kit and roughly 0.45 to 1 ug was reverse transcribed using random hexamers. The immunoSEQ multiplex PCR assay, covering 54 Vbeta and 13 Jbeta segments, was used to amplify TCR beta CDR3 regions. Bias from PCR amplification was corrected by using a synthetic template baseline for primer optimization and for computational correction. From the authors' description of their analysis: Reads were assigned to V, D and J genes according to IMGT and analyzed in immunoSEQ Analyzer, with only productive sequences retained. Clonality was calculated as one minus the Shannon entropy normalized by log2 of the number of productive unique sequences. For each patient and control, public and private clones were evaluated among the 100 most prevalent clones. Susac-specific clones were defined as absent from healthy and MS cohorts, around 970 published viral clones and other ImmuneACCESS disease sequences. TCRdb trimmed the raw reads at Q25, called clones with MiXCR and kept productive beta chains. Each record represents a unique CDR3 protein, reported with the most common genes and DNA among its rows. None of the V and J calls come from the authors' own analysis; TCRdb made them. Across this sample there are 150,000 to 200,000 distinct CDR3 sequences, with 80% to 95% seen only once. About 0.14% of the sample lies in the top ten.

The entry originates in a study of CD8 T cells in Susac syndrome (dated by TCRdb to between 2018 and 2021). Study-wide context: The study used repertoire sequencing to test whether antigen drove CD8+ T cell activation and differentiation in Susac syndrome.

Points the paper makes about the study in general: The study acknowledged that relatively few individuals were included in the TCR sequencing and HLA analysis.

High-throughput TCR beta sequencing profiled peripheral blood CD8+ and CD4+ T cells from healthy donors, Susac syndrome patients and multiple sclerosis patients. Healthy donors were included as age- and sex-matched controls. Bulk CD8+ and CD4+ T cells were purified magnetically by negative isolation, whereas CD8+ TEMRA cells were enriched by FACS. Blood was drawn into EDTA tubes, processed within 24 hours, and PBMCs were isolated by density gradient centrifugation. PBMCs intended for TCR sequencing were frozen in liquid nitrogen and were later thawed in a 37 degrees C water bath. The sorted or isolated CD4+, CD8+ and CD8+ TEMRA cells reached a purity of at least 90%.

The sample comprised CD4+ T cells from PBMCs. The TCR sequence derives from a human donor in good health. The receptor chain draws on TRBV4-2 and TRBJ2-3, with the D gene not confidently named. The CDR3 is CASSQDRRDTDTQYF. The nucleotide sequence is given as TGTGCCAGCAGCCAAGATCGTAGGGACACAGATACGCAGTATTTT.